A selection of T cell receptor beta chains follows, all from one sample in a study of cytomegalovirus exposure and HLA in healthy donors. The method was immunoSEQ multiplex PCR; TCRdb's version includes in-frame clones alone and lacks a portion of them. Among roughly 180,000 clones listed, around 80% were seen once. Sequencing input: PBMCs. The receptor set was obtained from a woman between 50 and 59 years old in good health and CMV-seropositive. Both conserved end residues are part of each CDR3. Each record gives: J gene, V gene, D gene, CDR3 length, clone size, CDR3 protein, CDR3 DNA. The D gene is left open where the match is weak. A clone size is listed for some rows: how often the clone was seen (once, few, many), or a class if it is expanded.

>TRBJ2-3|TRBV28|-|13|-
CASRFPNLNTQYF
TGTGCCAGCAGATTCCCAAACTTGAATACGCAGTATTTT
>TRBJ2-3|TRBV9|TRBD1|16|-
CASSVSDRGWADTQYF
TGTGCCAGCAGCGTATCAGACAGGGGGTGGGCAGATACGCAGTATTTT
>TRBJ1-1|TRBV4-1|-|15|-
CASSQGAGDDTEAFF
TGCGCCAGCAGCCAAGGAGCAGGGGATGACACTGAAGCTTTCTTT
>TRBJ2-7|TRBV30|TRBD1|14|few
CAWSPRLGGHEQYF
TGTGCCTGGAGTCCCCGTTTAGGGGGCCACGAGCAGTACTTC
>TRBJ2-1|TRBV19|-|15|-
CASSRSAGIVGEQFF
TGTGCCAGTAGTAGATCGGCAGGGATCGTGGGTGAGCAGTTCTTC
>TRBJ2-1|TRBV19|TRBD1|15|-
CASSPGQVSYNEQFF
TGTGCCAGTAGTCCGGGACAGGTCTCCTACAATGAGCAGTTCTTC
>TRBJ1-5|TRBV28|TRBD1|14|-
CATESDRASQPQHF
TGTGCCACCGAATCAGACAGGGCTAGTCAGCCCCAGCATTTT
>TRBJ1-1|TRBV2|-|13|-
CATQQVLLSEAFF
TGTGCCACTCAACAGGTCCTGTTGTCTGAAGCTTTCTTT
>TRBJ1-1|TRBV6-1|-|13|-
CASNSGDVTEAFF
TGTGCCTCGAACTCAGGGGACGTCACTGAAGCTTTCTTT
>TRBJ2-7|TRBV5-1|-|12|-
CASSFSGGEQYF
TGCGCCAGCAGCTTTTCGGGTGGGGAGCAGTACTTC
>TRBJ2-7|TRBV11-2|TRBD2|19|-
CASSTRRGTSGMGNYEQYF
TGTGCCAGCAGCACCCGGCGGGGGACTAGCGGGATGGGGAACTACGAGCAGTACTTC
>TRBJ2-7|TRBV19|-|15|once
CASSETGTLSYEQYF
TGTGCCAGTAGTGAGACGGGGACACTTTCCTACGAGCAGTACTTC
>TRBJ2-1|TRBV7-3|-|13|-
CASSFSGYHEQFF
TGTGCCAGCAGCTTCTCGGGGTATCATGAGCAGTTCTTC
>TRBJ2-7|TRBV10-2|-|15|once
CASSVWGAGGHEQYF
TGCGCCAGCAGTGTTTGGGGAGCTGGGGGCCACGAGCAGTACTTC
>TRBJ1-2|TRBV7-9|-|14|-
CASSLGLGDYGYTF
TGTGCCAGCAGCTTAGGGCTCGGGGACTATGGCTACACCTTC
>TRBJ1-6|TRBV7-9|TRBD1|16|-
CASSDSTGGVNSPLHF
TGTGCCAGCAGCGACTCGACAGGGGGCGTAAATTCACCCCTCCACTTT
>TRBJ2-3|TRBV6-1|TRBD1|16|-
CASSEAPGQGTDTQYF
TGTGCCAGCAGTGAAGCACCCGGACAGGGTACAGATACGCAGTATTTT
>TRBJ2-2|TRBV4-1|-|15|once
CASSHSDGGARELFF
TGCGCCAGCAGCCACAGCGACGGGGGAGCTAGGGAGCTGTTTTTT
>TRBJ2-7|TRBV7-9|TRBD2|14|-
CASSPLSGGSAQYF
TGTGCCAGCAGCCCCTTGTCGGGAGGGTCCGCGCAGTACTTC
>TRBJ1-1|TRBV11-2|-|15|-
CASSLAAGENTEAFF
TGTGCCAGCAGCTTAGCGGCAGGCGAAAACACTGAAGCTTTCTTT
>TRBJ2-7|TRBV28|-|14|-
CASTNNQGFGEQYF
TGTGCCAGCACTAATAACCAGGGATTTGGGGAGCAGTACTTC
>TRBJ2-3|TRBV7-2|TRBD1|15|-
CASSLWRQGADTQYF
TGTGCCAGCAGCTTATGGAGACAGGGTGCAGATACGCAGTATTTT
>TRBJ2-3|TRBV10-3|-|16|-
CAIKGRRAGDTDTQYF
TGTGCCATCAAAGGCCGACGTGCGGGCGACACAGATACGCAGTATTTT
>TRBJ1-2|TRBV11-1|-|14|-
CASSLGSGETGHTF
TGTGCCAGCAGCTTAGGCAGTGGAGAAACTGGCCACACCTTC
>TRBJ2-3|TRBV19|-|15|-
CATRREGLGTDTQYF
TGTGCCACCAGGAGAGAGGGTTTGGGCACAGATACGCAGTATTTT
>TRBJ1-2|TRBV30|-|13|-
CAWRHGLDYGYTF
TGTGCCTGGAGACACGGACTAGACTATGGCTACACCTTC
>TRBJ2-7|TRBV18|TRBD1|15|-
CASSPPRGQSYEQYF
TGTGCCAGCTCACCACCCAGGGGGCAATCCTACGAGCAGTACTTC
>TRBJ2-5|TRBV6-5|TRBD1|15|-
CASSYGTALGETQYF
TGTGCCAGCAGTTATGGGACAGCCCTCGGAGAGACCCAGTACTTC
>TRBJ1-3|TRBV6-1|-|15|-
CASSVMRGSGNTIYF
TGTGCCAGCAGTGTGATGAGAGGATCTGGAAACACCATATATTTT
>TRBJ2-5|TRBV5-1|TRBD1|15|few
CASSLRQGAKETQYF
TGCGCCAGCAGCCTGCGACAGGGGGCGAAGGAGACCCAGTACTTC
>TRBJ2-7|TRBV15|TRBD1|14|once
CATSSRDRGYEQYF
TGTGCCACCAGCTCCCGGGACAGGGGTTACGAGCAGTACTTC
>TRBJ1-6|TRBV7-3|-|16|-
CASSPHGGQNNSPLHF
TGTGCCAGCAGCCCCCATGGCGGGCAGAATAATTCACCCCTCCACTTT
>TRBJ2-2|TRBV5-8|-|15|-
CASSLQGLGAGELFF
TGTGCCAGCAGCTTGCAGGGGCTGGGTGCCGGGGAGCTGTTTTTT
>TRBJ2-3|TRBV7-2|TRBD2|16|-
CARLSRASGSSDTQYF
TGTGCCAGGTTGTCACGGGCTAGCGGGTCCAGCGATACGCAGTATTTT
>TRBJ2-5|TRBV5-1|TRBD1|14|-
CASSQGVVQETQYF
TGCGCCAGCAGCCAGGGGGTGGTCCAAGAGACCCAGTACTTC
>TRBJ1-1|TRBV30|-|16|-
CAWSVFFGQGGTEAFF
TGTGCCTGGAGTGTATTTTTTGGGCAGGGTGGCACTGAAGCTTTCTTT
>TRBJ2-7|TRBV27|-|15|-
CASSLSFRGTYEQYF
TGTGCCAGCAGTTTAAGCTTCCGGGGTACGTACGAGCAGTACTTC
>TRBJ2-5|TRBV19|-|16|-
CASRRSYRAVGETQYF
TGTGCCAGTAGGCGGTCCTACAGGGCGGTCGGAGAGACCCAGTACTTC
>TRBJ1-2|TRBV5-1|TRBD1|14|-
CASSWDRRDYGYTF
TGCGCCAGCAGCTGGGACAGGCGGGACTATGGCTACACCTTC
>TRBJ2-1|TRBV7-9|TRBD2|13|-
CASSLAEGYEQFF
TGTGCCAGCAGTCTAGCGGAGGGATATGAGCAGTTCTTC
>TRBJ2-2|TRBV18|-|16|-
CASSPRPGKNTGELFF
TGTGCCAGCTCACCACGTCCAGGGAAGAACACCGGGGAGCTGTTTTTT
>TRBJ1-4|TRBV5-4|-|15|-
CASSLAGATNEKLFF
TGTGCCAGCAGCTTGGCGGGTGCAACTAATGAAAAACTGTTTTTT
>TRBJ2-3|TRBV19|-|12|-
CASSPNTDTQYF
TGTGCCAGTAGCCCAAACACAGATACGCAGTATTTT
>TRBJ2-2|TRBV29-1|-|12|-
CSVDRGTGELFF
TGCAGCGTTGACCGCGGGACCGGGGAGCTGTTTTTT
>TRBJ1-2|TRBV5-8|TRBD1|17|-
CASSLALGGGIDYGYTF
TGTGCCAGCAGCTTGGCCTTAGGAGGGGGCATCGACTATGGCTACACCTTC
>TRBJ2-3|TRBV14|TRBD2|18|-
CASSQVIGTSGRTDTQYF
TGTGCCAGCAGCCAAGTGATTGGGACTAGCGGGAGAACAGATACGCAGTATTTT
>TRBJ1-2|TRBV7-2|-|13|-
CASRQSGGYGYTF
TGTGCCAGCAGGCAATCGGGAGGGTATGGCTACACCTTC
>TRBJ2-7|TRBV5-1|TRBD1|13|once
CARGTTGPYEQYF
TGCGCCAGGGGGACGACAGGGCCCTACGAGCAGTACTTC
>TRBJ2-7|TRBV5-1|-|17|-
CASSLRRDGPLRHEQYF
TGCGCCAGCAGCTTGAGGCGGGACGGACCCCTTAGGCACGAGCAGTACTTC
>TRBJ1-2|TRBV9|-|14|once
CASSPPGGAGGYTF
TGTGCCAGCAGCCCACCCGGGGGGGCGGGTGGCTACACCTTC
>TRBJ2-1|TRBV9|-|18|-
CASSPGGVPGVGYNEQFF
TGTGCCAGCAGCCCCGGCGGAGTTCCAGGGGTGGGTTACAATGAGCAGTTCTTC
>TRBJ2-3|TRBV7-9|-|15|-
CASSLRQVSTDTQYF
TGTGCCAGCAGCTTACGGCAGGTCAGCACAGATACGCAGTATTTT